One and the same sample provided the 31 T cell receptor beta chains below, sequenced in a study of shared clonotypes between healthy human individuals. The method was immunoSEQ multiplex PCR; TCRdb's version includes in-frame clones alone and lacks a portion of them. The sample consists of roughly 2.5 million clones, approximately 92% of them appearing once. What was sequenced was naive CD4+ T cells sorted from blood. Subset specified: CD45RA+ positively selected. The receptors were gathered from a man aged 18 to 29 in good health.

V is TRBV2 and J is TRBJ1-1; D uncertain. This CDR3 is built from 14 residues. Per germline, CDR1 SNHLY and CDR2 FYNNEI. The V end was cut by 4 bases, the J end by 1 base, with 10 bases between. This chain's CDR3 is CASSVEEGNTEAFF. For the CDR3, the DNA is TGTGCCAGCAGTGTCGAGGAGGGGAACACTGAAGCTTTCTTT.

This CDR3 reads CASSDQGSTEAFF. The CDR3 nucleotides read TGTGCCAGCAGCGATCAGGGAAGCACTGAAGCTTTCTTT. V is TRBV6-5 and J is TRBJ1-1; perhaps TRBD1 as D (5 bases). The CDR3 extends over 13 amino acids. Germline V gene lookup returns CDR1 MNHEY and CDR2 SVGAGI. V lost 6 bases and J 4 bases, leaving 12 bases between the germline ends.

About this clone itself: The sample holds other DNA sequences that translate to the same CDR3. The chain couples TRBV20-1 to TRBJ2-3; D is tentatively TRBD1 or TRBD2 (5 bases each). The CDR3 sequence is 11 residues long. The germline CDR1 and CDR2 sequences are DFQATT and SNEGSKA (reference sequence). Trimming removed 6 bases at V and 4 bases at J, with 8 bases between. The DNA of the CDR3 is TGCAGTGCCAGGGAGCCAGATACGCAGTATTTT. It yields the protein CSAREPDTQYF.

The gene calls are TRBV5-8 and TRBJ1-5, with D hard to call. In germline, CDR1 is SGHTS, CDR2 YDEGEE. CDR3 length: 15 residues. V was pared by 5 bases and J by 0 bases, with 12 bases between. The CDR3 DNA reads TGTGCCAGCAGTTGGGGAAGTTTTAGCAATCAGCCCCAGCATTTT. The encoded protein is CASSWGSFSNQPQHF. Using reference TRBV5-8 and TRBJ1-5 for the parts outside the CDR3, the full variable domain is EAGVTQSPTHLIKTRGQQATLRCSPISGHTSVYWYQQALGLGLQFLLWYDEGEERNRGNFPPRFSGRQFPNYSSELNVNALELEDSALYLCASSWGSFSNQPQHFGDGTRLSIL.

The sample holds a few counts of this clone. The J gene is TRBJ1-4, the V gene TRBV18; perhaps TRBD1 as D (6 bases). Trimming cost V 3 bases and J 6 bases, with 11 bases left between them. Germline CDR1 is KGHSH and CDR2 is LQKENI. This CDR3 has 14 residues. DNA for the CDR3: TGTGCCAGCTCACCCAGGGGCGTGTATGAAAAACTGTTTTTT. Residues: CASSPRGVYEKLFF.

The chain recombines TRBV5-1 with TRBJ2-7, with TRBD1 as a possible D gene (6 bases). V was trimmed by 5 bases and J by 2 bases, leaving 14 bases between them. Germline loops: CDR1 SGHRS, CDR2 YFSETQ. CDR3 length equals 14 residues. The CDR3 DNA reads TGCGCCAGCAGATTAACAGGGAGCACCTACGAGCAGTACTTC. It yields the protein CASRLTGSTYEQYF. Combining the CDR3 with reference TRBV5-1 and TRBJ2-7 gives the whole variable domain KAGVTQTPRYLIKTRGQQVTLSCSPISGHRSVSWYQQTPGQGLQFLFEYFSETQRNKGNFPGRFSGRQFSNSRSEMNVSTLELGDSALYLCASRLTGSTYEQYFGPGTRLTVT.

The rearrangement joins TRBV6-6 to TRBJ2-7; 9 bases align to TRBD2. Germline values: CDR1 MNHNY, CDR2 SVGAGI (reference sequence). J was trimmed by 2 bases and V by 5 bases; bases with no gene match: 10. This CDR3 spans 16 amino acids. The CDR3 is CASSPQGRGGTYEQYF. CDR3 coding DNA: TGTGCCAGCAGTCCCCAGGGGCGGGGGGGAACCTACGAGCAGTACTTC.

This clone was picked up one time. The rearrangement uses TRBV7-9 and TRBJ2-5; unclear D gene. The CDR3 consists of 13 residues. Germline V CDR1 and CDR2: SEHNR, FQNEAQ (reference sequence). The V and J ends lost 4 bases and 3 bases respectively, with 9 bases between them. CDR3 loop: CASSSLVKETQYF. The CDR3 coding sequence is TGTGCCAGCAGCTCTCTCGTGAAAGAGACCCAGTACTTC.

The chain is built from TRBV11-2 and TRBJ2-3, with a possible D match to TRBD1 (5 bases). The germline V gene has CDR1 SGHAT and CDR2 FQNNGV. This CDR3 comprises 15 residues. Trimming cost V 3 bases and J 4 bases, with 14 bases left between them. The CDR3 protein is CASSFGAGWADTQYF. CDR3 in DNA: TGTGCCAGCAGCTTTGGGGCAGGGTGGGCAGATACGCAGTATTTT.

The CDR3 DNA follows: TGTGCCAGCAGTTTGCGGGGGCGTGACAATGAGCAGTTCTTC. Encoded protein: CASSLRGRDNEQFF. The chain joins TRBV28 to TRBJ2-1; a weak D match, TRBD2 (7 bases). CDR1 is MDHEN and CDR2 is SYDVKM in the germline V gene. Between the trimmed V and J ends, which lost 3 bases and 5 bases, there was a span of 11 bases. The CDR3 covers 14 residues. Full variable domain (rest looked up from reference TRBV28 and TRBJ2-1): DVKVTQSSRYLVKRTGEKVFLECVQDMDHENMFWYRQDPGLGLRLIYFSYDVKMKEKGDIPEGYSVSREKKERFSLILESASTNQTSMYLCASSLRGRDNEQFFGPGTRLTVL.

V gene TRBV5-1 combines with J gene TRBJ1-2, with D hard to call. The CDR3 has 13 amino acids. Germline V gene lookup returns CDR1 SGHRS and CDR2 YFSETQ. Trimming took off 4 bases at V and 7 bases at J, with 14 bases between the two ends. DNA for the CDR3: TGCGCCAGCAGCCCGACTATGGGTGTTGGCTACACCTTC. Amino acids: CASSPTMGVGYTF. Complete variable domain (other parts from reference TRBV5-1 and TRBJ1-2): KAGVTQTPRYLIKTRGQQVTLSCSPISGHRSVSWYQQTPGQGLQFLFEYFSETQRNKGNFPGRFSGRQFSNSRSEMNVSTLELGDSALYLCASSPTMGVGYTFGSGTRLTVV.

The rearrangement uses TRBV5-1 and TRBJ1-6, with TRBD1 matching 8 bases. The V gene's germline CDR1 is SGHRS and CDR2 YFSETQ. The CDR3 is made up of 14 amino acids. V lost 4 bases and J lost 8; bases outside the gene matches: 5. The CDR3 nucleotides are TGCGCCAGCAGCAGGACAGGGTCCGATTCACCCCTCCACTTT. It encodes CASSRTGSDSPLHF.

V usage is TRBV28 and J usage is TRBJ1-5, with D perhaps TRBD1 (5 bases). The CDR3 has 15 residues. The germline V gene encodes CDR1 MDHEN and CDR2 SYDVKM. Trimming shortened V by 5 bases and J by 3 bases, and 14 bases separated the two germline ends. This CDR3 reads CASSPAGGPNQPQHF. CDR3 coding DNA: TGTGCCAGCAGTCCAGCGGGGGGACCCAATCAGCCCCAGCATTTT.

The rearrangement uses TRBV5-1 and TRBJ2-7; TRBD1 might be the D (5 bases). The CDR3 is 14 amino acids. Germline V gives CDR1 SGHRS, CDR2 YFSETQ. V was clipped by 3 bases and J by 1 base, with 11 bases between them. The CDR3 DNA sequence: TGCGCCAGCAGCTCGCAGGGTGAATCCTACGAGCAGTACTTC. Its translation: CASSSQGESYEQYF.

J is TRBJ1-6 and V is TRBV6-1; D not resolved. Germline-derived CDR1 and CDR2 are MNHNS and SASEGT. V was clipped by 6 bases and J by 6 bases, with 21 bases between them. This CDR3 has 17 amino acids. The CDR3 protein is CASSEQLSGSFNSPLHF. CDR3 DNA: TGTGCCAGCAGCGAACAGCTTTCCGGGAGCTTTAATTCACCCCTCCACTTT.

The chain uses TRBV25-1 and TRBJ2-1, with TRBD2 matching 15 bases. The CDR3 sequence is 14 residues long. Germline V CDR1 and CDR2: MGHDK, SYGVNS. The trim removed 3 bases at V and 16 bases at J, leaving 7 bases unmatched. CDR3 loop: CASSDPGTSGRCFF. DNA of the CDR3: TGTGCCAGCAGTGATCCCGGGACTAGCGGGAGGTGCTTCTTC.

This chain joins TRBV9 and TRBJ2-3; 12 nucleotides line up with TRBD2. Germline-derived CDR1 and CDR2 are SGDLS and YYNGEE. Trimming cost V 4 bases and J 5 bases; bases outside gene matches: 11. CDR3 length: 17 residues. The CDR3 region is CASSPGLAGSRLDTQYF. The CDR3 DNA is TGTGCCAGCAGCCCCGGACTAGCGGGAAGCCGTTTAGATACGCAGTATTTT.

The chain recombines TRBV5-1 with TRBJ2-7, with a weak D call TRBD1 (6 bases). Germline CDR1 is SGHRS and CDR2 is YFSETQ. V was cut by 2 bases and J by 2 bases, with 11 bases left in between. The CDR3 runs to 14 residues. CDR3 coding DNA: TGCGCCAGCAGCTTTGACAGGATAGCCTACGAGCAGTACTTC. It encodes CASSFDRIAYEQYF. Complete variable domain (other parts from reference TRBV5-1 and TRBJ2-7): KAGVTQTPRYLIKTRGQQVTLSCSPISGHRSVSWYQQTPGQGLQFLFEYFSETQRNKGNFPGRFSGRQFSNSRSEMNVSTLELGDSALYLCASSFDRIAYEQYFGPGTRLTVT.

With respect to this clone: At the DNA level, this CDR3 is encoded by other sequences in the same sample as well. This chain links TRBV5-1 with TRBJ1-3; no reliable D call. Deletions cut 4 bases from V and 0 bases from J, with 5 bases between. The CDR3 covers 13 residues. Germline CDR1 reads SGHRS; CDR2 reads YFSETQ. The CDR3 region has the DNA TGCGCCAGCAGCGCAGACTCTGGAAACACCATATATTTT. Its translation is CASSADSGNTIYF.

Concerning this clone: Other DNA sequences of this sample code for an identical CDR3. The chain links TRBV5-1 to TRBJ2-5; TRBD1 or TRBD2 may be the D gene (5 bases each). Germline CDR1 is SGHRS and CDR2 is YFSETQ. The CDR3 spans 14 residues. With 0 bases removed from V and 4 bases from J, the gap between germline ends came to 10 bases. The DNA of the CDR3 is TGCGCCAGCAGCTTGGCGGGGCTGGGAGAGACCCAGTACTTC. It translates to CASSLAGLGETQYF.

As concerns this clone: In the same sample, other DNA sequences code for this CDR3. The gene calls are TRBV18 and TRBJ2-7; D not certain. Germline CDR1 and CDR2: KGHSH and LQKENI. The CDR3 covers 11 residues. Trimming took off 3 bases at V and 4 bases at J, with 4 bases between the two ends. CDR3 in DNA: TGTGCCAGCTCACCCGGATACGAGCAGTACTTC. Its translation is CASSPGYEQYF. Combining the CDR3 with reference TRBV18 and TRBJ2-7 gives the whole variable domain NAGVMQNPRHLVRRRGQEARLRCSPMKGHSHVYWYRQLPEEGLKFMVYLQKENIIDESGMPKERFSAEFPKEGPSILRIQQVVRGDSAAYFCASSPGYEQYFGPGTRLTVT.

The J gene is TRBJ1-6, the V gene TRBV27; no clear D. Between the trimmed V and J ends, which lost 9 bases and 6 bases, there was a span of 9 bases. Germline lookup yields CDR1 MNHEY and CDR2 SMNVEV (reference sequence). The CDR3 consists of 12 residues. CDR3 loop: CASQDRNSPLHF. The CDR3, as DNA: TGTGCCAGTCAGGACCGTAATTCACCCCTCCACTTT.

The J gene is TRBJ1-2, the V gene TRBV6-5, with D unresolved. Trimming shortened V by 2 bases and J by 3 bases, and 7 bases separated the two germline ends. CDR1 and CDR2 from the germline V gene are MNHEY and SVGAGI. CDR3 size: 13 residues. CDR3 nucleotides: TGTGCCAGCAGTTACGCGCCAGACTATGGCTACACCTTC. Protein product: CASSYAPDYGYTF.

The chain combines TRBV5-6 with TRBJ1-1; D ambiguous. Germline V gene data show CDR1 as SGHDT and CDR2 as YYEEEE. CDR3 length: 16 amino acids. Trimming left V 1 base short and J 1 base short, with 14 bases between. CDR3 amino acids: CASSLNSPPGNTEAFF. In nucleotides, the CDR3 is TGTGCCAGCAGCTTGAACAGTCCCCCTGGGAACACTGAAGCTTTCTTT. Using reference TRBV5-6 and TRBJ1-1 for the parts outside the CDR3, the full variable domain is DAGVTQSPTHLIKTRGQQVTLRCSPKSGHDTVSWYQQALGQGPQFIFQYYEEEERQRGNFPDRFSGHQFPNYSSELNVNALLLGDSALYLCASSLNSPPGNTEAFFGQGTRLTVV.

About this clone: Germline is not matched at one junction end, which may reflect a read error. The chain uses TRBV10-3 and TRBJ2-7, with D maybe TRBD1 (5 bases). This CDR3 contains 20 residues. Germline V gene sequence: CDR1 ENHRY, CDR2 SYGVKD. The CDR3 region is CATSESRSGRFGVGSYEQYF. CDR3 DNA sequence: TGTGCCACCAGTGAGTCCCGGTCAGGGCGGTTTGGAGTGGGCTCCTACGAGCAGTACTTC.

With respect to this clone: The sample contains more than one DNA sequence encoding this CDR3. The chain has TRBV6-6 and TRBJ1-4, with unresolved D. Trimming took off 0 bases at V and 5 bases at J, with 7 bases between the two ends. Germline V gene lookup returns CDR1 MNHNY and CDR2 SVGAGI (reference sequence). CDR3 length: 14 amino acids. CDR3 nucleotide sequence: TGTGCCAGCAGTTACTCACAGCCGAATGAAAAACTGTTTTTT. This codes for CASSYSQPNEKLFF.

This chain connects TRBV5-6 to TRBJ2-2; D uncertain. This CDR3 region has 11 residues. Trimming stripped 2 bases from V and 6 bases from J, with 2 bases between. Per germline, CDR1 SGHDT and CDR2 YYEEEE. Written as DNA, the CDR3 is TGTGCCAGCAGCTTCCCCGGGGAGCTGTTTTTT. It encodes CASSFPGELFF.

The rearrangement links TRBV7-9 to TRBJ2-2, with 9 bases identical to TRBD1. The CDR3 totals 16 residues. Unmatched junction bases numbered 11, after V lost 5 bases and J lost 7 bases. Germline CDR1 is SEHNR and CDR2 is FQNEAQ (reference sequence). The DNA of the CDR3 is TGTGCCAGCAGCCCAGTCGGGACAGGGAGTGGCGGGGAGCTGTTTTTT. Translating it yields CASSPVGTGSGGELFF. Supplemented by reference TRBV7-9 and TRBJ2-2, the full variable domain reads DTGVSQNPRHKITKRGQNVTFRCDPISEHNRLYWYRQTLGQGPEFLTYFQNEAQLEKSRLLSDRFSAERPKGSFSTLEIQRTEQGDSAMYLCASSPVGTGSGGELFFGEGSRLTVL.

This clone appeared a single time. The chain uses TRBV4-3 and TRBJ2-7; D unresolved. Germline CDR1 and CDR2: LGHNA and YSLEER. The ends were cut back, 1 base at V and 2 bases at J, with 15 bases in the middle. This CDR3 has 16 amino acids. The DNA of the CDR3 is TGCGCCAGCAGCCAAGGGGCGCCGCACCTCACCTACGAGCAGTACTTC. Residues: CASSQGAPHLTYEQYF.

The DNA of the CDR3 is TGTGCCAGCAGTTACTCCGCTGTCGAAGCTTTCTTT. This translates into CASSYSAVEAFF. The chain recombines TRBV6-6 with TRBJ1-1; D is unresolved. The CDR3 is 12 amino acids. Trimming cost V 0 bases and J 8 bases, with 7 bases left between them. Germline-derived CDR1 and CDR2 are MNHNY and SVGAGI (reference sequence).

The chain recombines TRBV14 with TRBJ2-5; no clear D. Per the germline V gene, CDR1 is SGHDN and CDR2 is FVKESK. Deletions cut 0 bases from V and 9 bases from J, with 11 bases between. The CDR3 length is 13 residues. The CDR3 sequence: CASSQEMVGAQYF. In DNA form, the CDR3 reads TGTGCCAGCAGCCAAGAGATGGTTGGGGCCCAGTACTTC.